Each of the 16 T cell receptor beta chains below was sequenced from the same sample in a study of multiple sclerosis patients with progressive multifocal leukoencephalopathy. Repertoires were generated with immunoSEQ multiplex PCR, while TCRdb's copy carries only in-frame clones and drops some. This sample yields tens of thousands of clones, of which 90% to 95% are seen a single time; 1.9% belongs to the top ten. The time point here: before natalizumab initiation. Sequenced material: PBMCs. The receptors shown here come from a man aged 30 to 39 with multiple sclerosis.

The CDR3 is CASSSQGPYNEQFF. DNA for the CDR3: TGTGCCAGCAGCTCACAGGGGCCCTACAATGAGCAGTTCTTC. This chain uses TRBV5-6 with TRBJ2-1, with 7 bases aligning to TRBD1. The CDR3 totals 14 residues. V trimming: 3 bases; J trimming: 2 bases; junction bases outside the gene matches: 2. Per the germline V gene, CDR1 is SGHDT and CDR2 is YYEEEE. Based on the CDR3 plus reference TRBV5-6 and TRBJ2-1, the full variable domain is DAGVTQSPTHLIKTRGQQVTLRCSPKSGHDTVSWYQQALGQGPQFIFQYYEEEERQRGNFPDRFSGHQFPNYSSELNVNALLLGDSALYLCASSSQGPYNEQFFGPGTRLTVL.

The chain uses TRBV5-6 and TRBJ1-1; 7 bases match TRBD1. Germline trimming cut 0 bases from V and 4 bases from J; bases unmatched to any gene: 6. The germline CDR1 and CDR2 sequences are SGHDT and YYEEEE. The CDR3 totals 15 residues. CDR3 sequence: CASSLDQGGATEAFF. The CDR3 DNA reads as TGTGCCAGCAGCTTGGATCAGGGGGGTGCCACTGAAGCTTTCTTT.

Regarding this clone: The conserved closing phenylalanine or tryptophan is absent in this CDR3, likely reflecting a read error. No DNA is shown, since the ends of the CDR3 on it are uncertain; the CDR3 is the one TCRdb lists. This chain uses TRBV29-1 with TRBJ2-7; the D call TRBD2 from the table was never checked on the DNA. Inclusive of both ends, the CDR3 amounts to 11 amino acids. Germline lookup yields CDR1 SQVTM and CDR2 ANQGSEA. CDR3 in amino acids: CSAGSGRLNIL.

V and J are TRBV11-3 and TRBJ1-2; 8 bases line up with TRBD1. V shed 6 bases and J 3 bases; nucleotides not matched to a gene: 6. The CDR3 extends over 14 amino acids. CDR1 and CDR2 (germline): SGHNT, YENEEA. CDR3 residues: CASRSDRADYGYTF. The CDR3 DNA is TGTGCCAGCAGGTCGGACAGGGCGGACTATGGCTACACCTTC.

The CDR3 DNA reads TGTGCCAGCAGCTTCGGACAGGGTAATATGGTCACTGAAGCTTTCTTT. Encoded protein: CASSFGQGNMVTEAFF. The rearrangement uses TRBV5-6 and TRBJ1-1, with TRBD1 matching over 8 bases. The junction had 10 bases not matched to a gene; V was cut back by 2 bases and J by 4 bases. The CDR3 runs to 16 residues. In germline, CDR1 is SGHDT, CDR2 YYEEEE.

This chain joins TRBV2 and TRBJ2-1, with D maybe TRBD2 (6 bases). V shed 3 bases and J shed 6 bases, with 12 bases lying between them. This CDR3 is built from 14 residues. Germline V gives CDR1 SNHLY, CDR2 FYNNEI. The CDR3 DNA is TGTGCCAGCAGTGACGGTGGACTAATCAATGAGCAGTTCTTC. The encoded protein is CASSDGGLINEQFF. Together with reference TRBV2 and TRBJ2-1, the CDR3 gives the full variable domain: EPEVTQTPSHQVTQMGQEVILRCVPISNHLYFYWYRQILGQKVEFLVSFYNNEISEKSEIFDDQFSVERPDGSNFTLKIRSTKLEDSAMYFCASSDGGLINEQFFGPGTRLTVL.

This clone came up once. CDR3 coding DNA: TGTGCCAGCAGTGAAGGGGGACTAGCGGTGAACACCGGGGAGCTGTTTTTT. It codes for CASSEGGLAVNTGELFF. J is TRBJ2-2 and V is TRBV2; TRBD2 matches at 11 bases. The CDR3 consists of 17 residues. Germline CDR1 is SNHLY and CDR2 is FYNNEI. After removal of 1 base from V and 1 base from J, the junction contained 2 bases not matched to a gene.

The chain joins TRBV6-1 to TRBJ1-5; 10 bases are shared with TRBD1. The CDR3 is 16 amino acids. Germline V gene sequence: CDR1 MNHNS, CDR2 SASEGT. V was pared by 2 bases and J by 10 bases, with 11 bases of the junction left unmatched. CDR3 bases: TGTGCCAGCAGTGAATTTCGGGACAGGGGCGTAGGACCCCAGCATTTT. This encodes CASSEFRDRGVGPQHF.

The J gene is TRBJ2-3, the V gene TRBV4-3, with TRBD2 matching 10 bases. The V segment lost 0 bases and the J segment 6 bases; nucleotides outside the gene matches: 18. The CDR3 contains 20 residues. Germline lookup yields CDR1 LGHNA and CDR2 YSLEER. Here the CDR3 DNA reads TGCGCCAGCAGCCAAGATCGAGAGCGGGAGGGCCTTCCCGCAGGTGATACGCAGTATTTT. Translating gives CASSQDREREGLPAGDTQYF.

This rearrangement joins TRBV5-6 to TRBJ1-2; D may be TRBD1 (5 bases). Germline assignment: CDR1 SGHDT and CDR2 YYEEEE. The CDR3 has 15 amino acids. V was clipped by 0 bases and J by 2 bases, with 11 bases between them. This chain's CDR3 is CASSLGWGANYGYTF. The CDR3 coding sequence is TGTGCCAGCAGCTTGGGTTGGGGCGCGAACTATGGCTACACCTTC.

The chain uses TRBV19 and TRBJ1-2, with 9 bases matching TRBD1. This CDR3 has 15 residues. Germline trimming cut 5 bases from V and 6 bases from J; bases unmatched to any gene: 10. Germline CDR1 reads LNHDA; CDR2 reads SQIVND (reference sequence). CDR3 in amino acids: CASSPRTGARDGYTF. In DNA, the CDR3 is TGTGCCAGTAGTCCACGGACAGGGGCAAGGGATGGCTACACCTTC.

In DNA, the CDR3 is TGTGCCAGCGCCTCGAGGGAGCGGGTATCCAAAAACATTCAGTACTTC. It encodes CASASRERVSKNIQYF. The genes are TRBV21-1 and TRBJ2-4; the DNA was not used to check the table's D call, TRBD2. TRBV21-1 is deemed a pseudogene. CDR3 length equals 16 residues.

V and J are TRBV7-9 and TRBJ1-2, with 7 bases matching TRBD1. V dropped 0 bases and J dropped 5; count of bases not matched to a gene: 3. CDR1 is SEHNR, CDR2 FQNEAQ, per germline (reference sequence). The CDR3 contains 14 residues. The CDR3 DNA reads TGTGCCAGCAGCTTAGCGTCAGGGGGGTATGGCTACACCTTC. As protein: CASSLASGGYGYTF.

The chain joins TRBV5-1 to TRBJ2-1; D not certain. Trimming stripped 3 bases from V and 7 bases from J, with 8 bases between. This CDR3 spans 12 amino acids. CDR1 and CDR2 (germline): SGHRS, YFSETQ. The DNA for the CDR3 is TGCGCCAGCAGCTCTACCTGGAATGAGCAGTTCTTC. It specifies CASSSTWNEQFF.

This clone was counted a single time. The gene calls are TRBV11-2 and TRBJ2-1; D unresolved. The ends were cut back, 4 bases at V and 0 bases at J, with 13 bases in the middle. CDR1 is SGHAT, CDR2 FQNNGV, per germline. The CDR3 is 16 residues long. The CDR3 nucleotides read TGTGCCAGCAGCTCAAGGGCGGATTCCTCCTACAATGAGCAGTTCTTC. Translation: CASSSRADSSYNEQFF.

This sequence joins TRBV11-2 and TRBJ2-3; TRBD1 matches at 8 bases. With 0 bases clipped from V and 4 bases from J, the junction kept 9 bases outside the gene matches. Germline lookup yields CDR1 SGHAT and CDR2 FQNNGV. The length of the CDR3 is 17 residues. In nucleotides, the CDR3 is TGTGCCAGCAGCTTAGAACCCCAGGGGGCAGGTCCAGATACGCAGTATTTT. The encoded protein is CASSLEPQGAGPDTQYF.